The 26 T cell receptor beta chains below all came from one sample that was sequenced in a study of TIL therapy for anti-PD-1-resistant metastatic lung cancer. Sequencing used immunoSEQ v3. Produced via immunoSEQ multiplex PCR; TCRdb's table is partial and in-frame only. The sample includes around 7,000 clones, 60% to 70% of them seen just once. The time point here: pre-treatment sample, taken before nivolumab and TIL therapy. Tumor tissue came from excised metastases, mostly pleural nodules or supraclavicular lymph nodes. The sequenced sample was tumor tissue, obtained at baseline. The origin of the receptors is a person aged 25-85 years with non-small cell lung cancer.

This clone was detected only a few times. Different DNA sequences within this sample yield the same CDR3. The chain joins TRBV5-1 to TRBJ1-1, with TRBD1 matching 9 bases. Germline V gene data show CDR1 as SGHRS and CDR2 as YFSETQ. The CDR3 contains 16 residues. The V and J ends lost 2 bases and 1 base, in that order; junction bases with no gene match: 6. CDR3 sequence reads: CASSLRQGGRNTEAFF. The CDR3 DNA reads TGCGCCAGCAGCTTAAGACAGGGGGGAAGGAACACTGAAGCTTTCTTT.

This clone is deemed medium-sized. The chain recombines TRBV9 with TRBJ1-5; unclear D gene. This CDR3 is 15 amino acids long. Per the germline V gene, CDR1 is SGDLS and CDR2 is YYNGEE. The V gene lost 2 bases and the J gene lost 0 bases, with 9 bases spanning the gap. The CDR3 spells CASSVTPYSNQPQHF. The DNA for the CDR3 is TGTGCCAGCAGCGTGACCCCCTATAGCAATCAGCCCCAGCATTTT. The complete variable domain, with remaining parts taken from reference TRBV9 and TRBJ1-5, reads DSGVTQTPKHLITATGQRVTLRCSPRSGDLSVYWYQQSLDQGLQFLIQYYNGEERAKGNILERFSAQQFPDLHSELNLSSLELGDSALYFCASSVTPYSNQPQHFGDGTRLSIL.

The V and J genes are TRBV7-2 and TRBJ1-6; tentatively, D is TRBD1 (5 bases). The germline gives CDR1 SGHTA, CDR2 FQGNSA. The CDR3 length is 15 residues. Trimming removed 6 bases at V and 5 bases at J, with 14 bases between. The CDR3 sequence is CASSSDSGNNSPLHF. Here the CDR3 DNA reads TGTGCCAGCAGTTCCGATTCAGGGAATAATTCACCCCTCCACTTT. Drawing the rest from reference TRBV7-2 and TRBJ1-6, the complete variable domain is GAGVSQSPSNKVTEKGKDVELRCDPISGHTALYWYRQSLGQGLEFLIYFQGNSAPDKSGLPSDRFSAERTGGSVSTLTIQRTQQEDSAVYLCASSSDSGNNSPLHFGNGTRLTVT.

This clone came up a few times. J is TRBJ2-1 and V is TRBV14; 9 bases are shared with TRBD2. The CDR3 runs 14 residues. The germline V gene has CDR1 SGHDN and CDR2 FVKESK. The junction had 2 bases not matched to a gene; V was cut back by 6 bases and J by 2 bases. The CDR3 reads CASSLAGPYNEQFF. In DNA form, the CDR3 reads TGTGCCAGCAGTCTAGCGGGGCCCTACAATGAGCAGTTCTTC.

By sample share, this clone is medium-sized. This chain uses TRBV5-1 with TRBJ1-1; 7 bases align to TRBD1. Germline CDR1 SGHRS, CDR2 YFSETQ. The CDR3 extends over 15 amino acids. Trimming at V came to 2 bases and at J to 3 bases, leaving 7 bases not matched to a gene. The CDR3 loop is CASSFNLGGYTEAFF. CDR3 bases: TGCGCCAGCAGCTTTAATCTAGGGGGCTACACTGAAGCTTTCTTT.

The J gene is TRBJ2-1, the V gene TRBV2, with 9 bases lining up with TRBD2. CDR3 length: 15 residues. J gave up 6 bases and V 6 bases, and 9 bases lay outside the gene matches. From germline, CDR1 is SNHLY and CDR2 FYNNEI. The chain's CDR3 is CASRRGGDIFNEQFF. The CDR3 nucleotides are TGTGCCAGCAGGCGCGGGGGGGACATTTTCAATGAGCAGTTCTTC.

The sample holds a few counts of this clone. CDR3 DNA: TGTGCCAGCAGTCCTAGCGGCCCTAAAAACATTCAGTACTTC. Translating it yields CASSPSGPKNIQYF. V and J are TRBV11-2 and TRBJ2-4; 7 nucleotides line up with TRBD2. This CDR3 comprises 14 residues. The germline V gene encodes CDR1 SGHAT and CDR2 FQNNGV. Unmatched junction bases numbered 6, after V lost 6 bases and J lost 4 bases.

J is TRBJ2-4 and V is TRBV5-1; possible D gene TRBD2, 6 bases. V shed 0 bases and J shed 6 bases, with 7 bases lying between them. CDR1 is SGHRS, CDR2 YFSETQ, per germline. The CDR3 length is 13 residues. CDR3 protein: CASSLAGGNIQYF. The CDR3 nucleotides are TGCGCCAGCAGCTTGGCCGGGGGAAACATTCAGTACTTC.

This chain links TRBV19 with TRBJ2-1; D call uncertain. Germline-derived CDR1 and CDR2 are LNHDA and SQIVND (reference sequence). The CDR3 loop spans 16 amino acids. The V end lost 1 base, the J end lost 3 bases, and 13 bases lay between the germline ends. CDR3: CASSIGARTLYNEQFF. DNA of the CDR3: TGTGCCAGTAGTATAGGGGCCAGGACCCTCTACAATGAGCAGTTCTTC.

This clone was seen only a few times. The chain uses TRBV7-9 and TRBJ1-5, with unresolved D. This CDR3 is built from 15 residues. Looked up from germline, CDR1 is SEHNR and CDR2 is FQNEAQ (reference sequence). V was clipped by 1 base and J by 3 bases, with 10 bases between them. CDR3 DNA: TGTGCCAGCAGCTTAGGAGGTGGAAACAATCAGCCCCAGCATTTT. The encoded protein is CASSLGGGNNQPQHF. The whole variable domain, filled in from reference TRBV7-9 and TRBJ1-5, reads DTGVSQNPRHKITKRGQNVTFRCDPISEHNRLYWYRQTLGQGPEFLTYFQNEAQLEKSRLLSDRFSAERPKGSFSTLEIQRTEQGDSAMYLCASSLGGGNNQPQHFGDGTRLSIL.

The chain joins TRBV3-1 (or the pseudogene TRBV3-2) to TRBJ1-6; D gene ambiguous. Germline CDR1 is LGHDT and CDR2 is YNNKEL (reference sequence). This CDR3 region has 16 residues. Trimming removed 5 bases at V and 5 bases at J, with 16 bases between. The CDR3 loop reads CASSMSFPIHNSPLHF. The CDR3 nucleotides read TGTGCCAGCAGCATGAGCTTTCCCATTCATAATTCACCCCTCCACTTT.

The CDR3 DNA follows: TGTGCCAGCAGTTTAAGAGATACGCAGTATTTT. It codes for CASSLRDTQYF. The genes are TRBV12-3 or TRBV12-4 and TRBJ2-3, with D unclear. CDR3 length: 11 residues. With 2 bases removed from V and 5 bases from J, the gap between germline ends came to 2 bases.

V gene TRBV7-9 combines with J gene TRBJ1-6; the match to TRBD1 covers 9 bases. The V segment lost 4 bases and the J segment 4 bases; nucleotides outside the gene matches: 5. CDR1 is SEHNR and CDR2 is FQNEAQ in the germline V gene (reference sequence). This CDR3 region has 16 residues. CDR3 region: CASSSGTGFYNSPLHF. For the CDR3, the DNA is TGTGCCAGCAGCTCCGGGACAGGGTTTTATAATTCACCCCTCCACTTT.

This chain joins TRBV30 and TRBJ1-1; no clear D gene. Germline CDR1 and CDR2: GTSNPN and SVGIG (reference sequence). V shed 5 bases and J shed 1 base, with 8 bases lying between them. CDR3 length equals 12 residues. In DNA form, the CDR3 reads TGTGCCTGGTCGGACGGGAACACTGAAGCTTTCTTT. This translates into CAWSDGNTEAFF.

The genes are TRBV14 and TRBJ2-5; tentative D call: TRBD1 (6 bases). The germline V gene has CDR1 SGHDN and CDR2 FVKESK. CDR3 length: 14 residues. The germline V and J ends were trimmed by 2 bases and 1 base, with 8 bases remaining between them. In DNA, the CDR3 is TGTGCCAGCAGCCAAAACAGGGCCCAAGAGACCCAGTACTTC. It encodes CASSQNRAQETQYF.

V usage is TRBV2 and J usage is TRBJ1-2; D ambiguous. The germline V gene encodes CDR1 SNHLY and CDR2 FYNNEI. The CDR3 totals 13 residues. Trimming removed 8 bases from V and 3 bases from J, with 13 bases in between. The CDR3 region is CASGALGDYGYTF. CDR3 nucleotide sequence: TGTGCCAGCGGCGCTTTGGGAGACTATGGCTACACCTTC.

The chain links TRBV11-2 to TRBJ2-3; D possibly corresponds to TRBD2 (6 bases). This CDR3 has 16 residues. V was cut by 3 bases and J by 0 bases, with 13 bases left in between. Germline V CDR1 and CDR2: SGHAT, FQNNGV. CDR3 sequence: CASSLSGRPSTDTQYF. The CDR3, as DNA: TGTGCCAGCAGCTTGTCGGGGAGGCCAAGCACAGATACGCAGTATTTT.

The chain links TRBV7-3 to TRBJ1-1; D unclear. The length of the CDR3 is 13 residues. The ends were cut back, 5 bases at V and 1 base at J, with 8 bases in the middle. Germline V CDR1 and CDR2: SGHTA, FQGTGA. CDR3 coding DNA: TGTGCCAGCAGCATAAATGCGAACACTGAAGCTTTCTTT. Its translation: CASSINANTEAFF. Complete variable domain (other parts from reference TRBV7-3 and TRBJ1-1): GAGVSQTPSNKVTEKGKYVELRCDPISGHTALYWYRQSLGQGPEFLIYFQGTGAADDSGLPNDRFFAVRPEGSVSTLKIQRTERGDSAVYLCASSINANTEAFFGQGTRLTVV.

This clone was observed a handful of times. This sequence joins TRBV11-2 and TRBJ2-2; weak D call: TRBD2 (5 bases). The CDR3 length is 13 residues. The germline V gene has CDR1 SGHAT and CDR2 FQNNGV. Between the trimmed V and J ends, which lost 6 bases and 6 bases, there was a span of 11 bases. The CDR3 DNA reads TGTGCCAGCAGTTTTACTAGAGCCGGGGAGCTGTTTTTT. This codes for CASSFTRAGELFF. Supplemented by reference TRBV11-2 and TRBJ2-2, the full variable domain reads EAGVAQSPRYKIIEKRQSVAFWCNPISGHATLYWYQQILGQGPKLLIQFQNNGVVDDSQLPKDRFSAERLKGVDSTLKIQPAKLEDSAVYLCASSFTRAGELFFGEGSRLTVL.

This clone came up a few times. The chain uses TRBV19 and TRBJ1-6; TRBD1 agrees at 7 bases. Trimming cost V 5 bases and J 8 bases; bases outside gene matches: 9. This CDR3 is 15 amino acids long. CDR1 is LNHDA, CDR2 SQIVND, per germline (reference sequence). The DNA of the CDR3 is TGTGCCAGTAGTCCCCCAACAGGGGAATATTCACCCCTCCACTTT. Translated, it gives CASSPPTGEYSPLHF.

The chain links TRBV28 to TRBJ2-3; D is perhaps TRBD1 or TRBD2 (6 bases each). The ends were cut back, 1 base at V and 6 bases at J, with 17 bases in the middle. Germline V gene sequence: CDR1 MDHEN, CDR2 SYDVKM. This CDR3 is built from 16 residues. The DNA for the CDR3 is TGTGCCAGCAGTTTATACGGCCGGTGGGGGGCGGATACGCAGTATTTT. The encoded protein is CASSLYGRWGADTQYF.

The V call is TRBV12-3 or TRBV12-4, the J call TRBJ2-2; the D gene is possibly TRBD1 (5 bases). V lost 6 bases to trimming and J lost 3 bases, with 8 bases between them. This CDR3 is 13 amino acids long. In DNA form, the CDR3 reads TGTGCCAGCAGGGCACAGGACACCGGGGAGCTGTTTTTT. Its protein product is CASRAQDTGELFF.

In its sample, this clone is medium-sized (0.01 to 0.1%). The chain links TRBV11-1 to TRBJ2-3; D remains unclear. The V gene lost 5 bases and the J gene lost 7 bases, with 16 bases spanning the gap. The CDR3 totals 14 residues. In germline, CDR1 is SGHAT, CDR2 FQDESV (reference sequence). CDR3 in DNA: TGTGCCAGCAGCCCCGGGTCGTCCAGGAATACGCAGTATTTT. Its translation: CASSPGSSRNTQYF.

This clone is medium-sized. This chain uses TRBV19 with TRBJ2-1; no definite D call. CDR3 length equals 16 residues. Germline V CDR1 and CDR2: LNHDA, SQIVND (reference sequence). Trimming cost V 5 bases and J 0 bases, with 14 bases left between them. The CDR3 DNA reads TGTGCCAGTAGTGCCTTATACCTGAGCTCCTACAATGAGCAGTTCTTC. This gives the protein CASSALYLSSYNEQFF. The entire variable domain, with the rest obtained from reference TRBV19 and TRBJ2-1, is as follows: DGGITQSPKYLFRKEGQNVTLSCEQNLNHDAMYWYRQDPGQGLRLIYYSQIVNDFQKGDIAEGYSVSREKKESFPLTVTSAQKNPTAFYLCASSALYLSSYNEQFFGPGTRLTVL.

The chain combines TRBV28 with TRBJ1-5; TRBD1 is a possible D gene (6 bases). The CDR3 is 14 residues long. Per germline, CDR1 MDHEN and CDR2 SYDVKM. V gave up 1 base and J gave up 6 bases, with 10 bases separating them. CDR3 DNA: TGTGCCAGCAGTTTATTCAGGGGAAGTCAGCCCCAGCATTTT. Protein product: CASSLFRGSQPQHF.

This clone came up a few times. This chain links TRBV10-2 with TRBJ1-5; D not certain. The CDR3 loop spans 15 amino acids. V was clipped by 0 bases and J by 2 bases, with 8 bases between them. Germline CDR1 WSHSY, CDR2 SAAADI. CDR3 sequence: CASSESGHRNQPQHF. In DNA form, the CDR3 reads TGCGCCAGCAGTGAGTCTGGGCACCGCAATCAGCCCCAGCATTTT.